This entry concerns a single T cell receptor beta chain. The antigen is not known. This specimen belongs to a study of cytomegalovirus exposure and HLA in healthy donors. In the study overall: HLA-typed donors were the source of approximately 88 million unique TCRs, which an early data release held. General study points: One variant, a missense change in DCLRE1C, was linked in a later analysis to TCR beta V- and J-gene trimming.

This PCR relied on a set of 60 Vbeta primers and 13 Jbeta primers. Here immunoSEQ multiplex PCR was the method, and the copy in TCRdb shows in-frame clones only, minus some. The data hold around 170,000 clones, with roughly three quarters observed a single time. V lost 1 base and J 7 bases, leaving 11 bases between the germline ends. This CDR3 has 13 residues. The sample taken for sequencing was PBMCs. The chain recombines TRBV5-3 with TRBJ2-5; D ambiguous. TRBV5-3 is an ORF for which the function is uncertain. This receptor was obtained from a woman aged 40 to 49 in good health and CMV-seropositive. CDR3 in DNA: TGTGCCAGAAGCTTGTATAAATCCGGGACCCAGTACTTC. Translated: CARSLYKSGTQYF.